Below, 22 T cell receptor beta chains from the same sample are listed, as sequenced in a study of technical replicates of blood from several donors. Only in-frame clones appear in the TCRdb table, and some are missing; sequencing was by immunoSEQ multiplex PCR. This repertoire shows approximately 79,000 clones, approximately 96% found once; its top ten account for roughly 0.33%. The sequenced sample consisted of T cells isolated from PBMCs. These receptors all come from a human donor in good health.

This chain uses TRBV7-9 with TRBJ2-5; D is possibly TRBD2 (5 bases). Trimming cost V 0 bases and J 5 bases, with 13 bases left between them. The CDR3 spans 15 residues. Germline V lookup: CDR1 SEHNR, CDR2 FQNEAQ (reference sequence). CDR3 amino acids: CASSLALGLGETQYF. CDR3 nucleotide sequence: TGTGCCAGCAGCTTAGCACTAGGCCTAGGGGAGACCCAGTACTTC.

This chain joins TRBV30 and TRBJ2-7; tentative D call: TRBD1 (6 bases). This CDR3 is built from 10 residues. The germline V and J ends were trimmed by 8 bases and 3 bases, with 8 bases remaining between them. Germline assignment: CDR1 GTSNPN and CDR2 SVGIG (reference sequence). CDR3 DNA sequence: TGTGCCCGAGGGGGCTACGAGCAGTACTTC. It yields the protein CARGGYEQYF.

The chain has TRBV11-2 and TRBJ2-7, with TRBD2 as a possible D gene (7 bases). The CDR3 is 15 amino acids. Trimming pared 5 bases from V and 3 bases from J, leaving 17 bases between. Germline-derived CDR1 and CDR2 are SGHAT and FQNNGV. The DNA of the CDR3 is TGTGCCAGCAGCCGTCCTGCCGGGGGGCTCTACGAGCAGTACTTC. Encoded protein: CASSRPAGGLYEQYF.

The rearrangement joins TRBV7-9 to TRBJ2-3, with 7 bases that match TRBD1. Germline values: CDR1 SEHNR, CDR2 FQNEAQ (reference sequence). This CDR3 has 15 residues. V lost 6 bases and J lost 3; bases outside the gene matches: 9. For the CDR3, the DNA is TGTGCCAGCAGTAAAGACAGGGCTTGGACAGATACGCAGTATTTT. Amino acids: CASSKDRAWTDTQYF.

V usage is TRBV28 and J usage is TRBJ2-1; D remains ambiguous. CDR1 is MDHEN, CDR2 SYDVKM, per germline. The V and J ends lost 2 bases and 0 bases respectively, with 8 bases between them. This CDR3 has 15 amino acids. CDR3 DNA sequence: TGTGCCAGCAGTTTAGCTCTGAGCTCCTACAATGAGCAGTTCTTC. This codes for CASSLALSSYNEQFF.

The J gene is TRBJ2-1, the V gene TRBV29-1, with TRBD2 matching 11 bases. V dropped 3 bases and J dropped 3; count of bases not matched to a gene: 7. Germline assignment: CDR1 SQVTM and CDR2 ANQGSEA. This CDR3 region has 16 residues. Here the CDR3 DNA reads TGCAGCGTTGATCGTAGCGGGAGGGTTGTCTACAATGAGCAGTTCTTC. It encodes CSVDRSGRVVYNEQFF.

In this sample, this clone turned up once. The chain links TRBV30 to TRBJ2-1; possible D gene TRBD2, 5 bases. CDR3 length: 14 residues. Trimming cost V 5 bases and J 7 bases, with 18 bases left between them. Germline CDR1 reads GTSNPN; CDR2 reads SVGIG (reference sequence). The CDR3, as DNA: TGTGCCTGGGACTTTACGGGGTATGGGAATGAGCAGTTCTTC. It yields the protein CAWDFTGYGNEQFF.

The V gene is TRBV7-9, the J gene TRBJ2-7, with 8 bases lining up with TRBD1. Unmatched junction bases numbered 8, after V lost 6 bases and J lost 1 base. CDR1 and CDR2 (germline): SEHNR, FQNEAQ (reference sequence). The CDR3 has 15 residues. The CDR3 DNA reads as TGTGCCAGCAGAACCGGGACAGGAAATTCCTACGAGCAGTACTTC. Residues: CASRTGTGNSYEQYF.

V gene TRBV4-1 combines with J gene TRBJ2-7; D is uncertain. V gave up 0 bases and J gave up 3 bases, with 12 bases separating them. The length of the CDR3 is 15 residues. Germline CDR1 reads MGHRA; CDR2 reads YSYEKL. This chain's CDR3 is CASSQEAGYFYEQYF. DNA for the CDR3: TGCGCCAGCAGCCAAGAGGCAGGTTATTTCTACGAGCAGTACTTC.

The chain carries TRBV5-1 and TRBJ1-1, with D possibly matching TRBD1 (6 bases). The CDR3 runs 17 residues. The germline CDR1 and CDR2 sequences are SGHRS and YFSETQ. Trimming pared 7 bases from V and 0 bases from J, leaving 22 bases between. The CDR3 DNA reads TGCGCCAGCCATTCCGCCTCGGGGGGCGACCTGAACACTGAAGCTTTCTTT. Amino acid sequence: CASHSASGGDLNTEAFF.

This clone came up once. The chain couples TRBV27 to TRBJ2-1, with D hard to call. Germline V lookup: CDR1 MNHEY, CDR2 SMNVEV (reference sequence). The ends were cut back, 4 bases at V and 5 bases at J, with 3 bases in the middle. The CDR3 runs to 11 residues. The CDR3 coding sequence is TGTGCCAGCAGTTATAACAATGAGCAGTTCTTC. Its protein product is CASSYNNEQFF.

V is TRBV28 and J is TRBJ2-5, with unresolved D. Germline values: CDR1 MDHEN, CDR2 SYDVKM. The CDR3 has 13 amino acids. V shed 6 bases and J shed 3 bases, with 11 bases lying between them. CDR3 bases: TGTGCCAGCAGGGCCGCTGTCAAAGAGACCCAGTACTTC. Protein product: CASRAAVKETQYF.

CDR3 sequence: CASSLDWDGASGMPYEQYF. As DNA, the CDR3 is TGCGCCAGCAGCTTGGATTGGGACGGGGCTAGCGGGATGCCCTACGAGCAGTACTTC. V gene TRBV5-1 combines with J gene TRBJ2-7; 9 nucleotides agree with TRBD2. Germline lookup yields CDR1 SGHRS and CDR2 YFSETQ. CDR3 length: 19 amino acids. V lost 0 bases, J lost 2 bases, and 15 bases stayed unmatched.

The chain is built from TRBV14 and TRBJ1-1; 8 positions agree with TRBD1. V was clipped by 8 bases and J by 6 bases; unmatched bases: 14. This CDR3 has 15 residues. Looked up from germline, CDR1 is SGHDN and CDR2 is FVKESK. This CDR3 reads CASWTGLWYGPEAFF. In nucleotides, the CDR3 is TGTGCCAGCTGGACAGGGCTCTGGTACGGGCCTGAAGCTTTCTTT.

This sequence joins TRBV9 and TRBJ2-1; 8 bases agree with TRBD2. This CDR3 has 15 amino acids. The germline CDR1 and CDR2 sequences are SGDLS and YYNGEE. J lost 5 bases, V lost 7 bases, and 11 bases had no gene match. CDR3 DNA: TGTGCCAGCGGTATCCCCCGGGAGGGAGACAATGAGCAGTTCTTC. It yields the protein CASGIPREGDNEQFF.

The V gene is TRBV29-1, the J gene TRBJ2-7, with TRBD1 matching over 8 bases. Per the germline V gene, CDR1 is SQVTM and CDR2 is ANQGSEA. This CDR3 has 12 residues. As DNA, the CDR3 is TGCAGTGGACAGGGAGGCACGTACGAGCAGTACTTC. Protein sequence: CSGQGGTYEQYF.

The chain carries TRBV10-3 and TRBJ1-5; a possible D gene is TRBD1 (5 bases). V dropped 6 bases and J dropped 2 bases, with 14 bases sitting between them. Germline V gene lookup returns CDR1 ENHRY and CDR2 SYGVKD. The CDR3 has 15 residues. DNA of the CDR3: TGTGCCATCAGGCCCCAGGAAGGGGGCAATCAGCCCCAGCATTTT. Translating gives CAIRPQEGGNQPQHF.

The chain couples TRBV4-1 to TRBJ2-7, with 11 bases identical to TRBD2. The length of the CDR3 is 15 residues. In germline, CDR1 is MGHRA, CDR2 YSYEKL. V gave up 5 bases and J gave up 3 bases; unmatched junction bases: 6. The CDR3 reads CASSETGTSGYEQYF. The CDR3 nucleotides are TGCGCCAGCAGCGAGACCGGGACTAGCGGCTACGAGCAGTACTTC.

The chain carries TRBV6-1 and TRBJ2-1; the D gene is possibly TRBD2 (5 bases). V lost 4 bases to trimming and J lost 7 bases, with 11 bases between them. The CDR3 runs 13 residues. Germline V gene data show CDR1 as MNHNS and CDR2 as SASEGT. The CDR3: CASSGLEGNEQFF. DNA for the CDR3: TGTGCCAGCAGTGGGCTAGAGGGTAATGAGCAGTTCTTC.

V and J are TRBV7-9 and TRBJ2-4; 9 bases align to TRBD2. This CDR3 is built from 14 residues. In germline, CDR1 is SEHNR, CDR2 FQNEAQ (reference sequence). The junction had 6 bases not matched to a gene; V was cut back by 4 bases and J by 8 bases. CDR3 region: CASSSSGIFDIQYF. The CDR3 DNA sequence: TGTGCCAGCAGCTCTAGCGGGATCTTTGACATTCAGTACTTC.

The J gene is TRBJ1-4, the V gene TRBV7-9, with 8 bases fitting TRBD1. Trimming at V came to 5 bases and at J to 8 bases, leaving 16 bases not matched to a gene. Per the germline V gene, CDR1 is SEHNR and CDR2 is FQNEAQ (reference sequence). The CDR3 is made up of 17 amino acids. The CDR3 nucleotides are TGTGCCAGCAGCCTCCGGGACAGGAGCCCTCTGGGGGAAAAACTGTTTTTT. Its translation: CASSLRDRSPLGEKLFF. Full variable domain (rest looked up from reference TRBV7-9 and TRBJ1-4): DTGVSQNPRHKITKRGQNVTFRCDPISEHNRLYWYRQTLGQGPEFLTYFQNEAQLEKSRLLSDRFSAERPKGSFSTLEIQRTEQGDSAMYLCASSLRDRSPLGEKLFFGSGTQLSVL.

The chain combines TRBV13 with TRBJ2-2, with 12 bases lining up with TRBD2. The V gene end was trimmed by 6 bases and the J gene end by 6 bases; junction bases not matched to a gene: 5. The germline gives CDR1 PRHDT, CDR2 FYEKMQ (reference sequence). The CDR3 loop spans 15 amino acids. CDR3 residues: CASSQLAGGAGELFF. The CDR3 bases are TGTGCCAGCAGTCAGCTAGCGGGAGGGGCCGGGGAGCTGTTTTTT.